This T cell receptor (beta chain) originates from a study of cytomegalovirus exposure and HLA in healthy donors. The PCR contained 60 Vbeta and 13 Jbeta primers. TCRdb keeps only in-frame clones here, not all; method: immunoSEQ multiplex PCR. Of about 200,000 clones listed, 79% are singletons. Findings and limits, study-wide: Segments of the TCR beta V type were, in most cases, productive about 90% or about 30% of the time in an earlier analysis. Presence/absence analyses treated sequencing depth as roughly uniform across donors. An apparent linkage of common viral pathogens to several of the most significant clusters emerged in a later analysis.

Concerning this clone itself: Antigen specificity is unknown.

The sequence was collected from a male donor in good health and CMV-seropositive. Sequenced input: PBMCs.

For the CDR3, the DNA is TGTGCCAGCAGCTTTCGGCCGCCCGACTACGAGCAGTACTTC. Translated: CASSFRPPDYEQYF. This rearrangement joins TRBV5-6 to TRBJ2-5; the D is unclear. The DNA matches TRBJ2-7 better at its end, which makes the J call doubtful. This CDR3 comprises 14 residues. The germline V gene encodes CDR1 SGHDT and CDR2 YYEEEE.